This T cell receptor beta chain is from a study of blood T cell repertoires in COVID-19. About the research overall: Samples of COVID-19 (acute and convalescent) were obtained from the United States, Italy and Spain. PBMCs, B-cell-depleted T cells, or T cells provided the cDNA or gDNA that made up the material.

As processed by the authors: The assay estimated nucleated cells by amplifying reference gene primers. The table came from immunoSEQ multiplex PCR; TCRdb's copy has only in-frame clones and leaves some out. That table is the source of V, J and clone size, and D and trimming were worked out from the DNA. The data hold hundreds of thousands of clones, with approximately 90% observed a single time. J lost 7 bases, V lost 2 bases, and 20 bases had no gene match. CDR3 size: 18 residues. Germline loops: CDR1 MNHEY, CDR2 SVGEGT. Input material: peripheral blood. The chain has TRBV6-2 or TRBV6-3 and TRBJ2-7; TRBD1 matches 7 bases. This TCR derives from a woman aged 18-29 years who had recovered from COVID-19. In nucleotides, the CDR3 is TGTGCCAGCAGTTACGGCCCAATCGGGACAGTCCTTAGGGTGGAGCAGTACTTC. Translating it yields CASSYGPIGTVLRVEQYF.